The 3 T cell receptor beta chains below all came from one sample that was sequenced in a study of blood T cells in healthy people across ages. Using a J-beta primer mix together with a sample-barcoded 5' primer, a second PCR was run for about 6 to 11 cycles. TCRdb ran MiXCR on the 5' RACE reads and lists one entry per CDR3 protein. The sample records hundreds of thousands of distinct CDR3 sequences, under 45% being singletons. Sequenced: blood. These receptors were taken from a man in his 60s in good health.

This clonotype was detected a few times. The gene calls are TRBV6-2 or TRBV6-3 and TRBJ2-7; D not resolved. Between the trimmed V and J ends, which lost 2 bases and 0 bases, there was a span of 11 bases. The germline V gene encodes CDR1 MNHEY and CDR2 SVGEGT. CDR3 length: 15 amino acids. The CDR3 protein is CASSYDGVNSYEQYF. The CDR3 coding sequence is TGTGCCAGCAGTTACGATGGTGTTAACTCCTACGAGCAGTACTTC.

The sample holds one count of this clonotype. DNA of the CDR3: TGTGCCAGCAGTTTGAACCCGGGACAGGGGTCCTATGGCTACACCTTC. Translated, it gives CASSLNPGQGSYGYTF. The V call is TRBV28, the J call TRBJ1-2, with 10 bases that match TRBD1. The CDR3 runs to 16 residues. Germline V gene sequence: CDR1 MDHEN, CDR2 SYDVKM. After removal of 3 bases from V and 4 bases from J, the junction contained 8 bases not matched to a gene.

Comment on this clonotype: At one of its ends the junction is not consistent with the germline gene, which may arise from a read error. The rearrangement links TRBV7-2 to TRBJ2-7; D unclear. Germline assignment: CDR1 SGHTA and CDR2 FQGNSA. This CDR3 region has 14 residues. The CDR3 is CASSLEAGPYEQYF. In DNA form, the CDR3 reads TGTGCCAGCAGTTTAGAGGCAGGTCCCTACGAGCAGTACTTC.